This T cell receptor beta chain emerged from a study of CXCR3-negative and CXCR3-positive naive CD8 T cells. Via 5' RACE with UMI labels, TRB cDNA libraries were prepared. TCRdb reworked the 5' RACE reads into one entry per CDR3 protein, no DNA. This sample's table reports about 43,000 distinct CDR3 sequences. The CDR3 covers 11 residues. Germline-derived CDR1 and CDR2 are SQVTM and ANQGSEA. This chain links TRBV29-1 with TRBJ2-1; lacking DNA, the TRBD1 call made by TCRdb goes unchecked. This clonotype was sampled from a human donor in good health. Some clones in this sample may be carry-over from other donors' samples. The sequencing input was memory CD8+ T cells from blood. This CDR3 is CSAGAYNEQFF.